This TCR beta chain was sequenced in a study of blood T cell repertoires in COVID-19. The wider study: Specimens from acute and convalescent COVID-19 originated in the United States, Italy and Spain.

V gave up 10 bases and J gave up 4 bases; unmatched junction bases: 7. The CDR3 consists of 13 residues. CDR1 is MNHGY and CDR2 is SAAAGT in the germline V gene. Clones were read by immunoSEQ multiplex PCR, and TCRdb kept only the in-frame ones, dropping some. The sample consists of some 160,000 clones, around nine tenths of them appearing once. V usage is TRBV6-8 and J usage is TRBJ2-7; 10 bases agree with TRBD2. The specimen was peripheral blood. The TCR was taken from a man aged 45-65 years who had recovered from COVID-19. CDR3 protein: CATEGLAPYEQYF. The DNA for the CDR3 is TGTGCCACAGAGGGACTAGCGCCTTACGAGCAGTACTTC.